Listed below are T cell receptor beta chains from one sample, sequenced in a study of Graves' ophthalmopathy and Graves' hyperthyroidism. Via MiXCR, TCRdb re-called the multiplex PCR reads, giving one row per CDR3 protein. The profile shows nearly 400,000 distinct CDR3 sequences, 18% of them singletons. Sequenced input: peripheral blood. The receptors stem from a woman aged 18-29 years with Graves' ophthalmopathy. Each CDR3 is given with its conserved first and last residue. The order of the fields is J gene, clone size, V gene, D gene, CDR3 protein, CDR3 DNA. D genes are given only for firm matches. Clone size is shown for a subset of rows, as once, few, many or a class of expanded clone.

j_gene: TRBJ2-7; abundance: many; v_gene: TRBV7-8; d_gene: .; CDR3aa: CASSLRETFYEQYF; CDR3nt: TGTGCCAGCAGCTTACGGGAGACTTTCTACGAGCAGTACTTC
j_gene: TRBJ2-7; abundance: many; v_gene: TRBV18; d_gene: .; CDR3aa: CASSPTFYEQYF; CDR3nt: TGTGCCAGCTCACCAACGTTCTACGAGCAGTACTTC
j_gene: TRBJ1-1; abundance: many; v_gene: TRBV3-1; d_gene: .; CDR3aa: CASSHEGAEAFF; CDR3nt: TGTGCCAGCAGCCATGAGGGGGCTGAAGCTTTCTTT
j_gene: TRBJ2-7; abundance: many; v_gene: TRBV24-1; d_gene: TRBD2; CDR3aa: CATSDSTGGSEQYF; CDR3nt: TGTGCCACCAGTGATTCCACGGGGGGTTCCGAGCAGTACTTC
j_gene: TRBJ1-1; abundance: .; v_gene: TRBV28; d_gene: .; CDR3aa: CASRTGQNTEAFF; CDR3nt: TGTGCCAGCAGAACCGGACAAAACACTGAAGCTTTCTTT
j_gene: TRBJ1-2; abundance: once; v_gene: TRBV6-1; d_gene: TRBD1; CDR3aa: CASSVTGTGAFGGYTF; CDR3nt: TGTGCCAGCAGTGTTACCGGGACAGGGGCGTTTGGTGGCTACACCTTC
j_gene: TRBJ2-5; abundance: .; v_gene: TRBV6-2/TRBV6-3; d_gene: .; CDR3aa: CASTRRKPSQETQYF; CDR3nt: TGTGCCAGTACCCGGCGGAAGCCAAGCCAAGAGACCCAGTACTTC
j_gene: TRBJ2-7; abundance: many; v_gene: TRBV6-4; d_gene: .; CDR3aa: CASSDSQTAPYEQYF; CDR3nt: TGTGCCAGCAGTGATTCCCAGACTGCACCCTACGAGCAGTACTTC
j_gene: TRBJ2-7; abundance: many; v_gene: TRBV7-8; d_gene: TRBD1; CDR3aa: CASSFRRQGYEQYF; CDR3nt: TGTGCCAGCAGCTTTAGGAGACAGGGTTACGAGCAGTACTTC
j_gene: TRBJ1-5; abundance: many; v_gene: TRBV12-3/TRBV12-4; d_gene: TRBD1; CDR3aa: CASTPGQDHNQPQHF; CDR3nt: TGTGCCAGCACCCCCGGACAGGACCACAATCAGCCCCAGCATTTT
j_gene: TRBJ1-1; abundance: many; v_gene: TRBV7-2; d_gene: .; CDR3aa: CASARGFEDTEAFF; CDR3nt: TGTGCCAGCGCCCGAGGGTTCGAGGACACTGAAGCTTTCTTT
j_gene: TRBJ2-3; abundance: many; v_gene: TRBV15; d_gene: TRBD2; CDR3aa: CATSRGTSGSLGGDTQYF; CDR3nt: TGTGCCACCAGCAGAGGGACTAGCGGGAGCTTGGGGGGAGATACGCAGTATTTT
j_gene: TRBJ2-5; abundance: many; v_gene: TRBV28; d_gene: .; CDR3aa: CASMQGYEETQYF; CDR3nt: TGTGCCAGCATGCAGGGGTACGAAGAGACCCAGTACTTC
j_gene: TRBJ1-2; abundance: .; v_gene: TRBV2; d_gene: .; CDR3aa: CASSYTLGRTGYTF; CDR3nt: TGTGCCAGCAGCTACACGCTCGGGAGGACGGGCTACACCTTC
j_gene: TRBJ2-2; abundance: .; v_gene: TRBV9; d_gene: TRBD1; CDR3aa: CASSPTGARSTGELFF; CDR3nt: TGTGCCAGCAGCCCAACAGGGGCGAGGAGCACCGGGGAGCTGTTTTTT
j_gene: TRBJ1-5; abundance: many; v_gene: TRBV15; d_gene: .; CDR3aa: CATSPGGPRGQHF; CDR3nt: TGTGCCACCAGCCCGGGAGGTCCCCGGGGCCAGCATTTT
j_gene: TRBJ1-1; abundance: many; v_gene: TRBV29-1; d_gene: .; CDR3aa: CSVTWVNTEAFF; CDR3nt: TGCAGCGTTACGTGGGTGAACACTGAAGCTTTCTTT
j_gene: TRBJ2-7; abundance: many; v_gene: TRBV28; d_gene: TRBD1; CDR3aa: CASVDRGVLEQYF; CDR3nt: TGTGCCAGCGTGGACAGGGGAGTTCTCGAGCAGTACTTC
j_gene: TRBJ1-1; abundance: many; v_gene: TRBV7-2; d_gene: .; CDR3aa: CASSPFGRKAFF; CDR3nt: TGTGCCAGCAGCCCTTTTGGGCGGAAAGCTTTCTTT
j_gene: TRBJ1-6; abundance: many; v_gene: TRBV25-1; d_gene: .; CDR3aa: CASSEFGQSGSPLHF; CDR3nt: TGTGCCAGCAGTGAATTCGGGCAAAGCGGTTCACCCCTCCACTTT
j_gene: TRBJ2-7; abundance: .; v_gene: TRBV20-1; d_gene: .; CDR3aa: CSASQSRDLYEQYF; CDR3nt: TGCAGTGCTAGTCAGAGCAGGGATCTATACGAGCAGTACTTC
j_gene: TRBJ1-2; abundance: .; v_gene: TRBV6-5; d_gene: .; CDR3aa: CASSYLQGWGGYTF; CDR3nt: TGTGCCAGCAGTTACTTACAGGGTTGGGGTGGCTACACCTTC
j_gene: TRBJ2-5; abundance: many; v_gene: TRBV29-1; d_gene: TRBD1; CDR3aa: CSVVGTGEETQYF; CDR3nt: TGCAGCGTTGTTGGGACAGGGGAAGAGACCCAGTACTTC